This T cell receptor beta chain was captured by sequencing in a study of shared clonotypes between healthy human individuals. Study as a whole: There were three CD4 naive, three CD4 memory, two CD8 naive and one CD8 memory plates per donor.

Findings and limits, study-wide: Only a few donors were included, so the genetic and exposure-history diversity represented was limited.

Of note for this clone: The target antigen is unknown.

Here immunoSEQ multiplex PCR was the method, and the copy in TCRdb shows in-frame clones only, minus some. The repertoire consists of 2 million to 2.5 million clones, with around 95% occurring once and the leading ten covering roughly 0.13%. Sequenced sample: naive CD4+ T cells sorted from blood. Subset in this sample: CD45RA+ positively selected. This sequence was found in a young man in good health.

This CDR3 is CASSTSSGGHLASYNEQFF. The CDR3 DNA follows: TGTGCCAGTAGCACCTCTAGCGGGGGACACCTCGCCTCCTACAATGAGCAGTTCTTC. This chain connects TRBV19 to TRBJ2-1; TRBD2 agrees at 10 bases. V lost 6 bases and J lost 0; bases outside the gene matches: 14. The CDR3 length is 19 residues. Looked up from germline, CDR1 is LNHDA and CDR2 is SQIVND (reference sequence). The whole variable domain, filled in from reference TRBV19 and TRBJ2-1, reads DGGITQSPKYLFRKEGQNVTLSCEQNLNHDAMYWYRQDPGQGLRLIYYSQIVNDFQKGDIAEGYSVSREKKESFPLTVTSAQKNPTAFYLCASSTSSGGHLASYNEQFFGPGTRLTVL.